The source of this TCR beta chain is a study of cytomegalovirus exposure and HLA in healthy donors. Regarding the study as a whole: Across donors, most TCRs were seen rarely, yet some public ones were widespread. According to a subsequent analysis, TCR clusters from the first cohort were inclined to appear together in the roughly 130 validation repertoires. Testing in vitro showed a few CMV-associated chains specific for CMV antigens.

Only in-frame clones appear in the TCRdb table, and some are missing; sequencing was by immunoSEQ multiplex PCR. This table holds roughly 150,000 clones, 94% found once. This clone is a singleton in its sample. Its target is unknown. The donors were part of the validation cohort, which consisted of over a hundred subjects and was separate from the first cohort of 666 subjects. Germline values: CDR1 SGHRS, CDR2 YFSETQ. CDR3 length: 16 residues. The ends lost 0 bases at V and 8 bases at J; junction bases unmatched: 6. The V and J genes are TRBV5-1 and TRBJ2-1, with 12 bases fitting TRBD2. The sequence was obtained from a man younger than 35 in good health and CMV-seropositive. The material sequenced was PBMCs. The CDR3 is CASSLVLAGGRDEQFF. The CDR3 DNA reads as TGCGCCAGCAGCTTGGTACTAGCGGGAGGTCGCGATGAGCAGTTCTTC.